Below are 29 T cell receptor beta chains sequenced from a single sample in a study of OX40 agonist ivuxolimab in advanced cancers. Libraries were prepared by immunoSEQ multiplex PCR; TCRdb keeps only in-frame clonotypes and omits some of them. The sample lists about 48,000 clones, 83% seen once, with roughly 1.2% in the top ten. Sequenced here: CD4+ or CD8+ T cells sorted from blood, sampled in a trial of the OX40 agonist ivuxolimab. These receptors were collected from an adult with an advanced solid tumor such as melanoma, head and neck, liver or kidney cancer.

The chain recombines TRBV6-6 with TRBJ1-4, with a possible D match to TRBD1 (5 bases). Trimming took 4 bases from V and 9 from J, leaving 18 bases between them. Germline V lookup: CDR1 MNHNY, CDR2 SVGAGI (reference sequence). There are 15 residues in the CDR3. CDR3 bases: TGTGCCAGCAGTTCACGAGCAGGGAATGGGAAAAAACTGTTTTTT. It specifies CASSSRAGNGKKLFF.

This clone was seen more than once but under ten times. J is TRBJ1-6 and V is TRBV27, with D possibly TRBD1 on 5 matching bases. Trimming pared 5 bases from V and 6 bases from J, leaving 11 bases between. This CDR3 comprises 14 residues. Germline V lookup: CDR1 MNHEY, CDR2 SMNVEV (reference sequence). CDR3 sequence reads: CASSLNRINSPLHF. CDR3 in DNA: TGTGCCAGCAGTCTGAACAGGATTAATTCACCCCTCCACTTT.

V usage is TRBV7-2 and J usage is TRBJ1-5, with D possibly being TRBD1 (5 bases). V gave up 2 bases and J gave up 3 bases, with 11 bases separating them. Germline values: CDR1 SGHTA, CDR2 FQGNSA. The CDR3 length is 15 residues. This CDR3 reads CASSLMGRANQPQHF. CDR3 nucleotide sequence: TGTGCCAGCAGCTTAATGGGCAGGGCCAATCAGCCCCAGCATTTT.

This rearrangement joins TRBV30 to TRBJ1-4; a possible D gene is TRBD1 (6 bases). The V end lost 0 bases, the J end lost 5 bases, and 13 bases lay between the germline ends. The CDR3 is 15 amino acids. Germline V gene sequence: CDR1 GTSNPN, CDR2 SVGIG (reference sequence). The CDR3 loop reads CAWSVFSRGNEKLFF. CDR3 sequence (DNA): TGTGCCTGGAGTGTATTTTCGAGGGGGAATGAAAAACTGTTTTTT.

V and J are TRBV19 and TRBJ2-1, with a possible D match to TRBD1 (5 bases). The CDR3 has 14 residues. Germline V gene lookup returns CDR1 LNHDA and CDR2 SQIVND (reference sequence). With 8 bases removed from V and 15 bases from J, the gap between germline ends came to 26 bases. The CDR3 nucleotides are TGTGCCAGTGGGGCGAGATCCTCAGGTTCTTCATCGTTCTTC. Its translation: CASGARSSGSSSFF.

The V and J genes are TRBV2 and TRBJ1-3; D is possibly TRBD1 (6 bases). Germline V lookup: CDR1 SNHLY, CDR2 FYNNEI. V lost 7 bases and J lost 9, with 13 bases in between. The CDR3 is made up of 12 amino acids. The CDR3 DNA reads as TGTGCCAGCATGGGTCGCAGGGGCACCATATATTTT. It translates to CASMGRRGTIYF.

This clone was found once. V gene TRBV6-9 combines with J gene TRBJ1-4, with D possibly TRBD1 on 6 matching bases. Germline V gene sequence: CDR1 MNHGY, CDR2 SVAAGI. The CDR3 length is 12 residues. Trimming cost V 4 bases and J 9 bases, with 9 bases left between them. CDR3 sequence reads: CASSSQGKKLFF. In DNA form, the CDR3 reads TGTGCCAGCAGTTCTCAGGGGAAAAAACTGTTTTTT.

The rearrangement uses TRBV5-1 and TRBJ2-2, with D hard to call. V shed 4 bases and J shed 7 bases, with 17 bases lying between them. The CDR3 length is 15 residues. The germline V gene has CDR1 SGHRS and CDR2 YFSETQ. In DNA, the CDR3 is TGCGCCAGCAGCGCCTCGTTAGGAGCGAACGGGGAGCTGTTTTTT. It specifies CASSASLGANGELFF. Using reference TRBV5-1 and TRBJ2-2 for the parts outside the CDR3, the full variable domain is KAGVTQTPRYLIKTRGQQVTLSCSPISGHRSVSWYQQTPGQGLQFLFEYFSETQRNKGNFPGRFSGRQFSNSRSEMNVSTLELGDSALYLCASSASLGANGELFFGEGSRLTVL.

The rearrangement uses TRBV6-1 and TRBJ1-2, with 8 bases matching TRBD1. V shed 9 bases, J shed 8 bases, and the junction held 11 bases outside the gene matches. The germline V gene encodes CDR1 MNHNS and CDR2 SASEGT. This CDR3 is 13 amino acids long. The CDR3 loop is CASSIDRGKGYTF. The CDR3 coding sequence is TGTGCCAGTTCAATCGACAGGGGAAAGGGCTACACCTTC.

A note on this clone: This sample includes further DNA sequences coding for the same CDR3. The rearrangement joins TRBV5-4 to TRBJ2-5; 9 positions match TRBD1. Germline CDR1 and CDR2: SGHNT and YYREEE (reference sequence). V gave up 4 bases and J gave up 3 bases; unmatched junction bases: 4. This CDR3 contains 14 residues. The CDR3 nucleotides are TGTGCCAGCAGCGCGGGACAGGGTGAAGAGACCCAGTACTTC. Its protein is CASSAGQGEETQYF.

Sample share makes this clone medium-sized. The chain links TRBV19 to TRBJ2-7; D is unresolved. Germline values: CDR1 LNHDA, CDR2 SQIVND (reference sequence). This CDR3 contains 13 residues. Trimming removed 5 bases at V and 1 base at J, with 9 bases between. DNA of the CDR3: TGTGCCAGTAGTGCTCAGGTATCCTACGAGCAGTACTTC. This gives the protein CASSAQVSYEQYF.

This clone was counted a few times. This chain connects TRBV9 to TRBJ1-3; no definite D call. V shed 4 bases and J shed 1 base, with 9 bases lying between them. The germline V gene has CDR1 SGDLS and CDR2 YYNGEE. There are 14 residues in the CDR3. CDR3 nucleotide sequence: TGTGCCAGCAGCACGACGGCGTCTGGAAACACCATATATTTT. It yields the protein CASSTTASGNTIYF.

V usage is TRBV4-1 and J usage is TRBJ2-1; maybe TRBD1 (6 bases). Germline CDR1 MGHRA, CDR2 YSYEKL. The CDR3 runs to 14 residues. V lost 2 bases to trimming and J lost 15 bases, with 20 bases between them. CDR3 nucleotide sequence: TGCGCCAGCAGCCAAACCCGATACCCAGGGGTTGCGTTCTTC. It is translated as CASSQTRYPGVAFF.

The chain links TRBV5-8 to TRBJ2-3, with 15 bases matching TRBD2. The CDR3 extends over 18 amino acids. V lost 4 bases, J lost 4 bases, and 10 bases stayed unmatched. Germline assignment: CDR1 SGHTS and CDR2 YDEGEE. Written as DNA, the CDR3 is TGTGCCAGCAGCCCGGGACTAGCGGGGGGCCGGGCCCCAGATACGCAGTATTTT. Protein sequence: CASSPGLAGGRAPDTQYF. The whole variable domain, remainder taken from reference TRBV5-8 and TRBJ2-3, is EAGVTQSPTHLIKTRGQQATLRCSPISGHTSVYWYQQALGLGLQFLLWYDEGEERNRGNFPPRFSGRQFPNYSSELNVNALELEDSALYLCASSPGLAGGRAPDTQYFGPGTRLTVL.

The chain links TRBV18 to TRBJ2-3; tentative D call: TRBD1 (5 bases). Germline CDR1 is KGHSH and CDR2 is LQKENI. The CDR3 is 16 amino acids. The ends were cut back, 5 bases at V and 1 base at J, with 16 bases in the middle. The CDR3 sequence: CASSTADSSGTDTQYF. The CDR3 DNA reads TGTGCCAGCTCAACCGCTGACAGCTCCGGCACAGATACGCAGTATTTT. Filled out from reference TRBV18 and TRBJ2-3, the complete variable domain reads NAGVMQNPRHLVRRRGQEARLRCSPMKGHSHVYWYRQLPEEGLKFMVYLQKENIIDESGMPKERFSAEFPKEGPSILRIQQVVRGDSAAYFCASSTADSSGTDTQYFGPGTRLTVL.

V gene TRBV19 combines with J gene TRBJ2-7, with D maybe TRBD2 (6 bases). The ends were cut back, 5 bases at V and 2 bases at J, with 10 bases in the middle. The CDR3 has 13 residues. Germline CDR1 is LNHDA and CDR2 is SQIVND (reference sequence). The CDR3 sequence: CASSSGLPYEQYF. The CDR3 coding sequence is TGTGCCAGTAGTTCGGGACTCCCCTACGAGCAGTACTTC.

The chain recombines TRBV5-8 with TRBJ2-7; 7 bases match TRBD1. V was pared by 0 bases and J by 0 bases, with 18 bases of the junction left unmatched. The germline gives CDR1 SGHTS, CDR2 YDEGEE. The CDR3 length is 20 residues. Here the CDR3 DNA reads TGTGCCAGCAGCTTGGCCGGGCAGGGGGACCTTCAACGCCTCTCCTACGAGCAGTACTTC. Protein sequence: CASSLAGQGDLQRLSYEQYF.

This chain's CDR3 is CASSKACPLRCGEQYF. In DNA form, the CDR3 reads TGTGCCAGCAGCAAAGCGTGCCCGCTCCGGTGCGGAGAGCAGTACTTC. The genes are TRBV21-1 and TRBJ2-7; the table calls TRBD2, which could not be checked here. TRBV21-1 constitutes a pseudogene. The CDR3 runs to 16 residues.

This clone was detected only once. The chain links TRBV27 to TRBJ1-2; 7 positions match TRBD1. This CDR3 is 15 amino acids long. Losses at the gene ends were 0 bases for V and 4 bases for J; bases not matched to a gene: 5. Germline V gene lookup returns CDR1 MNHEY and CDR2 SMNVEV (reference sequence). The CDR3 spells CASSLSGGGPYGYTF. In DNA, the CDR3 is TGTGCCAGCAGTTTATCGGGAGGGGGCCCCTATGGCTACACCTTC.

The chain couples TRBV2 to TRBJ1-3; a possible D gene is TRBD1 (6 bases). This CDR3 contains 16 residues. CDR1 is SNHLY, CDR2 FYNNEI, per germline. V lost 5 bases, J lost 0 bases, and 14 bases lay in between. Here the CDR3 DNA reads TGTGCCAGCAGTTTCTCAGGGGCCATCTCTGGAAACACCATATATTTT. Protein: CASSFSGAISGNTIYF.

The chain is built from TRBV5-1 and TRBJ1-1, with D unclear. The length of the CDR3 is 13 residues. Germline V gene lookup returns CDR1 SGHRS and CDR2 YFSETQ. The V and J ends lost 7 bases and 2 bases respectively, with 12 bases between them. The DNA of the CDR3 is TGCGCCAGCGGTCTTTTGGGTAACACTGAAGCTTTCTTT. Translating gives CASGLLGNTEAFF.

V is TRBV5-4 and J is TRBJ2-3; tentative D call: TRBD1 (6 bases). The germline V and J ends were trimmed by 1 base and 4 bases, with 19 bases remaining between them. This CDR3 is built from 17 residues. Germline CDR1 is SGHNT and CDR2 is YYREEE (reference sequence). The chain's CDR3 is CASSLSIGGRGADTQYF. In DNA form, the CDR3 reads TGTGCCAGCAGCTTGAGTATAGGAGGCAGGGGAGCAGATACGCAGTATTTT.

This sequence joins TRBV18 and TRBJ1-4, with 7 bases that match TRBD1. There are 15 residues in the CDR3. CDR1 is KGHSH and CDR2 is LQKENI in the germline V gene. J gave up 8 bases and V 6 bases, and 12 bases lay outside the gene matches. The CDR3 is CASSPNRGRPEKLFF. CDR3 bases: TGTGCCAGCTCCCCTAACAGGGGCCGCCCCGAAAAACTGTTTTTT. The full variable domain, in which reference TRBV18 and TRBJ1-4 provide the parts outside the CDR3, is NAGVMQNPRHLVRRRGQEARLRCSPMKGHSHVYWYRQLPEEGLKFMVYLQKENIIDESGMPKERFSAEFPKEGPSILRIQQVVRGDSAAYFCASSPNRGRPEKLFFGSGTQLSVL.

The CDR3 protein is CASALIQAIQETQYF. CDR3 in DNA: TGTGCCAGCGCCCTAATACAGGCTATCCAAGAGACCCAGTACTTC. The chain recombines TRBV7-2 with TRBJ2-5, with D perhaps TRBD1 (5 bases). Germline V gives CDR1 SGHTA, CDR2 FQGNSA. V shed 8 bases and J shed 1 base, with 17 bases lying between them. The CDR3 length is 15 residues.

The sample holds one count of this clone. The CDR3 protein is CASGLGAVGSNSPLHF. The CDR3 coding sequence is TGTGCTAGTGGTTTGGGGGCCGTGGGTAGTAATTCACCCCTCCACTTT. This chain joins TRBV12-5 and TRBJ1-6; no clear D gene. The CDR3 runs 16 residues. Germline V gene sequence: CDR1 LGHNT, CDR2 FRNRAP. Trimming removed 1 base from V and 6 bases from J, with 13 bases in between.

CDR3 sequence (DNA): TGTGCCAGTAGTTTCCTACTGACGGTCGGAAACACCATATATTTT. This encodes CASSFLLTVGNTIYF. This chain uses TRBV19 with TRBJ1-3; D remains ambiguous. Germline V CDR1 and CDR2: LNHDA, SQIVND (reference sequence). V gave up 5 bases and J gave up 4 bases, with 15 bases separating them. The CDR3 contains 15 residues.

The rearrangement links TRBV6-5 to TRBJ1-4; 7 nucleotides align to TRBD1. J was trimmed by 2 bases and V by 0 bases; bases with no gene match: 0. This CDR3 has 15 amino acids. In germline, CDR1 is MNHEY, CDR2 SVGAGI. In DNA form, the CDR3 reads TGTGCCAGCAGTTACTCGGGACAGACTAATGAAAAACTGTTTTTT. Its translation is CASSYSGQTNEKLFF.

The chain couples TRBV6-6 to TRBJ2-1; tentatively, D is TRBD2 (5 bases). The CDR3 sequence is 16 residues long. Germline V gene sequence: CDR1 MNHNY, CDR2 SVGAGI (reference sequence). V was shortened by 7 bases and J by 0 bases, with 16 bases between the two germline ends. This CDR3 is CASTSYGVPSYNEQFF. The CDR3, as DNA: TGTGCCAGCACCTCTTACGGGGTTCCCTCCTACAATGAGCAGTTCTTC.

V gene TRBV11-2 combines with J gene TRBJ2-3, with D possibly being TRBD1 (5 bases). The CDR3 sequence is 14 residues long. V was shortened by 5 bases and J by 3 bases, with 12 bases between the two germline ends. Per germline, CDR1 SGHAT and CDR2 FQNNGV. The CDR3, as DNA: TGTGCCAGCAGCCTGGGGCTATCTACAGATACGCAGTATTTT. Translation: CASSLGLSTDTQYF. The full variable domain, in which reference TRBV11-2 and TRBJ2-3 provide the parts outside the CDR3, is EAGVAQSPRYKIIEKRQSVAFWCNPISGHATLYWYQQILGQGPKLLIQFQNNGVVDDSQLPKDRFSAERLKGVDSTLKIQPAKLEDSAVYLCASSLGLSTDTQYFGPGTRLTVL.